The 8 T cell receptor beta chains below all came from one sample that was sequenced in a study of T cell clonotyping in hematopoietic cell transplantation. Data came from immunoSEQ multiplex PCR; TCRdb stores just in-frame clones and leaves some out. The data hold 5,700 or so clones, with about 80% observed a single time. The specimen comprised PBMCs, sampled 100 days after allogeneic stem cell transplant. All receptors come from a male patient in his fifties who had an allogeneic stem cell transplant from an unrelated donor, so the T cells may come from the graft donor. Some clones in this sample may be carry-over from other donors' samples.

The chain couples TRBV6-5 to TRBJ2-7; D may match TRBD1 or TRBD2 (5 bases each). This CDR3 region has 11 residues. CDR1 MNHEY and CDR2 SVGAGI come from the germline V gene. Between the trimmed V and J ends, which lost 6 bases and 2 bases, there was a span of 5 bases. The CDR3 reads CASRGAYEQYF. CDR3 in DNA: TGTGCCAGCAGGGGGGCCTACGAGCAGTACTTC.

The chain uses TRBV30 and TRBJ2-1; weak D call: TRBD1 (5 bases). The germline V gene encodes CDR1 GTSNPN and CDR2 SVGIG (reference sequence). The CDR3 runs to 14 residues. V lost 3 bases and J lost 3, with 12 bases in between. The CDR3 region is CAWRDPRDYNEQFF. CDR3 bases: TGTGCCTGGAGGGACCCCAGGGACTACAATGAGCAGTTCTTC. Drawing the rest from reference TRBV30 and TRBJ2-1, the complete variable domain is SQTIHQWPATLVQPVGSPLSLECTVEGTSNPNLYWYRQAAGRGLQLLFYSVGIGQISSEVPQNLSASRPQDRQFILSSKKLLLSDSGFYLCAWRDPRDYNEQFFGPGTRLTVL.

The rearrangement uses TRBV6-4 and TRBJ2-1, with 11 bases that match TRBD2. This CDR3 comprises 16 residues. The V gene end was trimmed by 5 bases and the J gene end by 4 bases; junction bases not matched to a gene: 7. Germline V gene lookup returns CDR1 MRHNA and CDR2 SNTAGT. This CDR3 reads CASSPWGTSGYNEQFF. CDR3 sequence (DNA): TGTGCCAGCAGTCCTTGGGGGACTAGCGGTTACAATGAGCAGTTCTTC.

The chain combines TRBV6-5 with TRBJ1-6; TRBD1 agrees at 8 bases. The V gene's germline CDR1 is MNHEY and CDR2 SVGAGI. The CDR3 is 15 amino acids. The trim removed 2 bases at V and 8 bases at J, leaving 5 bases unmatched. CDR3 region: CASSYPGQGYSPLHF. Here the CDR3 DNA reads TGTGCCAGCAGTTACCCCGGACAGGGCTATTCACCCCTCCACTTT.

The chain recombines TRBV28 with TRBJ2-7; D remains unclear. CDR3 length: 13 residues. In germline, CDR1 is MDHEN, CDR2 SYDVKM. V lost 3 bases to trimming and J lost 0 bases, with 6 bases between them. CDR3 sequence reads: CASSFINSYEQYF. The CDR3 bases are TGTGCCAGCAGTTTCATCAACTCCTACGAGCAGTACTTC.

The rearrangement joins TRBV28 to TRBJ1-5, with D tentatively TRBD1 (5 bases). There are 14 residues in the CDR3. Trimming shortened V by 6 bases and J by 2 bases, and 11 bases separated the two germline ends. Germline V gene lookup returns CDR1 MDHEN and CDR2 SYDVKM. CDR3 protein: CASRWGGGNQPQHF. CDR3 nucleotide sequence: TGTGCCAGCAGGTGGGGGGGAGGCAATCAGCCCCAGCATTTT.

V and J are TRBV29-1 and TRBJ1-1, with D hard to call. V was clipped by 7 bases and J by 8 bases, with 14 bases between them. This CDR3 region has 11 residues. Germline assignment: CDR1 SQVTM and CDR2 ANQGSEA. This chain's CDR3 is CSERLETEAFF. The CDR3 DNA sequence: TGCAGCGAACGATTGGAGACGGAAGCTTTCTTT.

This sequence joins TRBV29-1 and TRBJ2-7, with D possibly TRBD1 on 6 matching bases. V lost 5 bases to trimming and J lost 3 bases, with 14 bases between them. This CDR3 is 13 amino acids long. Germline values: CDR1 SQVTM, CDR2 ANQGSEA. CDR3 amino acids: CSVHTTGNYEQYF. The CDR3 DNA reads TGCAGCGTTCACACGACAGGAAACTACGAGCAGTACTTC.